Below are 8 T cell receptor beta chains sequenced from a single sample in a study of T cell repertoires in cytomegalovirus infection. TCRdb redid the calling of the reads with MiXCR, one entry per CDR3 protein. There are some 70,000 distinct CDR3 sequences in the sample; under 25% occur only once, and 60% to 85% lies in the top ten. Their antigens are not known. Sequenced sample: PBMCs, sequenced either directly or after in vitro stimulation (not recorded which). These receptors were taken from a human donor in good health (CMV status not recorded). Some clones in this sample may be carry-over from other donors' samples.

This clonotype showed up just a few times. The chain links TRBV6-1 to TRBJ1-2; D not certain. Trimming took 7 bases from V and 3 from J, leaving 12 bases between them. Germline V gene sequence: CDR1 MNHNS, CDR2 SASEGT. CDR3 length: 13 residues. Written as DNA, the CDR3 is TGTGCCAGCACTGGCAAGGTCGACTATGGCTACACCTTC. Protein sequence: CASTGKVDYGYTF.

This clonotype was counted many times. The gene calls are TRBV28 and TRBJ2-3, with TRBD2 identical over 14 bases. Unmatched junction bases numbered 13, after V lost 5 bases and J lost 3 bases. CDR3 length: 19 residues. Looked up from germline, CDR1 is MDHEN and CDR2 is SYDVKM. Here the CDR3 DNA reads TGTGCCAGCAGTCCCCGGCCGGGACTAGCGGGAGCAGAGACAGATACGCAGTATTTT. Translating gives CASSPRPGLAGAETDTQYF.

This clonotype was found a few times. As DNA, the CDR3 is TGCGCCAGCAGCTTTTCCGAGAATGAAAAACTGTTTTTT. Translation gives CASSFSENEKLFF. The chain recombines TRBV5-1 with TRBJ1-4; D not certain. The germline V gene encodes CDR1 SGHRS and CDR2 YFSETQ. Trimming left V 2 bases short and J 5 bases short, with 7 bases between. CDR3 size: 13 residues.

This clonotype was seen only a few times. The genes are TRBV7-9 and TRBJ1-2; no reliable D call. CDR3 length equals 12 residues. Deletions cut 2 bases from V and 7 bases from J, with 8 bases between. Germline V gives CDR1 SEHNR, CDR2 FQNEAQ (reference sequence). CDR3 sequence reads: CASSLSEGGYTF. CDR3 in DNA: TGTGCCAGCAGCTTAAGCGAGGGTGGCTACACCTTC.

The gene calls are TRBV11-2 and TRBJ2-2; 8 positions match TRBD1. Germline CDR1 SGHAT, CDR2 FQNNGV. Losses at the gene ends were 4 bases for V and 4 bases for J; bases not matched to a gene: 11. The CDR3 is 17 amino acids. Here the CDR3 DNA reads TGTGCCAGCAGCTCCACCACAGGGGGTTGGCGCACCGGGGAGCTGTTTTTT. Its translation is CASSSTTGGWRTGELFF.

This chain joins TRBV2 and TRBJ1-5; D not certain. Germline assignment: CDR1 SNHLY and CDR2 FYNNEI. This CDR3 spans 15 amino acids. V was shortened by 6 bases and J by 3 bases, with 15 bases between the two germline ends. CDR3 in DNA: TGTGCCAGCAGGACGGGGAGGGCCAACAATCAGCCCCAGCATTTT. Its translation: CASRTGRANNQPQHF.

The sample holds many counts of this clonotype. V usage is TRBV7-2 and J usage is TRBJ1-5; no firm D call. The CDR3 is 14 residues long. V was pared by 0 bases and J by 6 bases, with 9 bases between. Germline values: CDR1 SGHTA, CDR2 FQGNSA. The CDR3 DNA reads TGTGCCAGCAGCTTAGCGTTGGGTTTTCAGCCCCAGCATTTT. It specifies CASSLALGFQPQHF. Drawing the rest from reference TRBV7-2 and TRBJ1-5, the complete variable domain is GAGVSQSPSNKVTEKGKDVELRCDPISGHTALYWYRQSLGQGLEFLIYFQGNSAPDKSGLPSDRFSAERTGGSVSTLTIQRTQQEDSAVYLCASSLALGFQPQHFGDGTRLSIL.

This clonotype has at least ten counts. This chain uses TRBV20-1 with TRBJ2-1; maybe TRBD1 (6 bases). There are 13 residues in the CDR3. V lost 5 bases and J lost 1, with 9 bases in between. The germline CDR1 and CDR2 sequences are DFQATT and SNEGSKA (reference sequence). This CDR3 reads CSAHTGSYNEQFF. DNA for the CDR3: TGCAGTGCTCATACAGGGTCCTACAATGAGCAGTTCTTC.